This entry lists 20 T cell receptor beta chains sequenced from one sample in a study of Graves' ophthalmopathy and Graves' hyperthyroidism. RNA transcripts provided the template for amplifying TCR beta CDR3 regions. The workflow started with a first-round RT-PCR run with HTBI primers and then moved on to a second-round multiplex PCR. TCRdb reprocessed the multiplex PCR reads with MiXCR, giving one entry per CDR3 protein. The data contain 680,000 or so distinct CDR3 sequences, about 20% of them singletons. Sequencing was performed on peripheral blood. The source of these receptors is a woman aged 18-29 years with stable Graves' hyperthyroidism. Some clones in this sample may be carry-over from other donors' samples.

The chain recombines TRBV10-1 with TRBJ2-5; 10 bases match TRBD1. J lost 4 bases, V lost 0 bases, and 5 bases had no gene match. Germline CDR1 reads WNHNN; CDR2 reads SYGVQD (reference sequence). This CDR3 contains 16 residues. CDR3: CASSESETGGIETQYF. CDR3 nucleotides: TGCGCCAGCAGTGAGTCTGAGACAGGGGGCATAGAGACCCAGTACTTC.

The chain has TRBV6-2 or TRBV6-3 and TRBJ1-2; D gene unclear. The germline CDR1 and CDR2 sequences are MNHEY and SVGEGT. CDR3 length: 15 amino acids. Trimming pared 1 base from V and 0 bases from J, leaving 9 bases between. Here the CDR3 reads CASSYYSAANYGYTF. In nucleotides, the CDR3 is TGTGCCAGCAGTTACTACTCGGCGGCTAACTATGGCTACACCTTC.

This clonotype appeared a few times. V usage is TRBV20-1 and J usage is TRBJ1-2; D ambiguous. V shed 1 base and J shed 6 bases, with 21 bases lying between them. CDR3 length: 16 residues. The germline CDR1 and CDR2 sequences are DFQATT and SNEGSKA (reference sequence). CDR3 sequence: CSARVHSYRERNGYTF. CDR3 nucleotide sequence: TGCAGTGCTAGAGTCCATTCCTACAGAGAGAGGAATGGCTACACCTTC.

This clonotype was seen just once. The DNA of the CDR3 is TGTGCCAGCGGGGCCGGGCCAGTAAAGAACACTGAAGCTTTCTTT. This encodes CASGAGPVKNTEAFF. This rearrangement joins TRBV6-1 to TRBJ1-1; tentative D call: TRBD1 (5 bases). Germline values: CDR1 MNHNS, CDR2 SASEGT. V was clipped by 8 bases and J by 1 base, with 17 bases between them. The CDR3 sequence is 15 residues long.

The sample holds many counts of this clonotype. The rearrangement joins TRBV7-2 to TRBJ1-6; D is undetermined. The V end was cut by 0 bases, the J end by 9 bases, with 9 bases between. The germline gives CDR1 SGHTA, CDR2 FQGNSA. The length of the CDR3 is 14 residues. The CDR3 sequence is CASSLAASVSPLHF. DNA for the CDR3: TGTGCCAGCAGCTTAGCTGCCAGCGTTTCACCCCTCCACTTT.

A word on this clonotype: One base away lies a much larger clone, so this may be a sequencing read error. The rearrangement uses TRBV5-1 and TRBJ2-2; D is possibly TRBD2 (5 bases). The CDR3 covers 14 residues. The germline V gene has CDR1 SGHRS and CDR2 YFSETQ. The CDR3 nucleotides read TGCGCCAGCAGACCCAACGCGAACACCGGGGATCTGTTTTTT. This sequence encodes CASRPNANTGDLFF. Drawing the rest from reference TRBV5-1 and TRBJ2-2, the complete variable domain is KAGVTQTPRYLIKTRGQQVTLSCSPISGHRSVSWYQQTPGQGLQFLFEYFSETQRNKGNFPGRFSGRQFSNSRSEMNVSTLELGDSALYLCASRPNANTGDLFFGEGSRLTVL.

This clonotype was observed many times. For the CDR3, the DNA is TGCAGCGTTTCAGGATCCTACGAGCAGTACTTC. Translating it yields CSVSGSYEQYF. The chain links TRBV29-1 to TRBJ2-7; D gene uncertain. CDR1 SQVTM and CDR2 ANQGSEA come from the germline V gene. Trimming left V 5 bases short and J 1 base short, with 6 bases between. The CDR3 length is 11 residues.

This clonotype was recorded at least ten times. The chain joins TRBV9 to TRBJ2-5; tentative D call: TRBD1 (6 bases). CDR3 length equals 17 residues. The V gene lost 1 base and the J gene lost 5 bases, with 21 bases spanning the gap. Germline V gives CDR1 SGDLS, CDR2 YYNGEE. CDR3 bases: TGTGCCAGCAGCGTAACCACTACAGGGAGCCCCTTGGAGACCCAGTACTTC. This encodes CASSVTTTGSPLETQYF.

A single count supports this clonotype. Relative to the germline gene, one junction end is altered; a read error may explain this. The CDR3 spells CSSSLAGLNTEAFF. The CDR3 DNA sequence: TGTTCCAGCAGCTTAGCCGGGTTGAACACTGAAGCTTTCTTT. The rearrangement uses TRBV11-1 and TRBJ1-1; D is undetermined. The CDR3 length is 14 residues. From germline, CDR1 is SGHAT and CDR2 FQDESV (reference sequence).

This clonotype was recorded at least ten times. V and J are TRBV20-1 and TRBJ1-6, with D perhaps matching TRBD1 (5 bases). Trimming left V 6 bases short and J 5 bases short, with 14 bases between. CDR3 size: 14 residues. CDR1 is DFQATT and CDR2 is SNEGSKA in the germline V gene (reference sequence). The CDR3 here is CSALDRMNNSPLHF. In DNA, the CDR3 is TGCAGTGCCCTAGACAGAATGAATAATTCACCCCTCCACTTT.

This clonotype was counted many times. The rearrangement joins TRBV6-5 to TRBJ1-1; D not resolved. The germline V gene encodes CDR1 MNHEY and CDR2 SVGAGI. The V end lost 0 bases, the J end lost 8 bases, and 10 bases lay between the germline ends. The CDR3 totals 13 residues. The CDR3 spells CASSYSGLREAFF. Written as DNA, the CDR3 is TGTGCCAGCAGTTACTCGGGTCTCAGGGAAGCTTTCTTT.

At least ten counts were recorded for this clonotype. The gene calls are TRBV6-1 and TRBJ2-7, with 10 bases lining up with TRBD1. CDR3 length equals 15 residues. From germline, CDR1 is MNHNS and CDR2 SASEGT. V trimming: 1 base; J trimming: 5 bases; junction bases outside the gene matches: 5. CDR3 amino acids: CASSEVFGQGDEQYF. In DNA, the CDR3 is TGTGCCAGCAGTGAAGTTTTTGGACAGGGGGACGAGCAGTACTTC.

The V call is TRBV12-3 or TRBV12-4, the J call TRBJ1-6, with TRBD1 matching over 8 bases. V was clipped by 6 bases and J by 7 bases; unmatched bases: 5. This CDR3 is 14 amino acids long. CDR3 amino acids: CASSNRGANSPLHF. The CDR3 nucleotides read TGTGCCAGCAGCAACAGGGGGGCCAATTCACCCCTCCACTTT.

In DNA, the CDR3 is TGTGCCAGCAGCCCCTGGGCCAGCGGGAGGGACCAATACGAGCAGTACTTC. Translating gives CASSPWASGRDQYEQYF. This rearrangement joins TRBV4-2 to TRBJ2-7; 10 nucleotides agree with TRBD2. The CDR3 is 17 residues long. With V trimmed by 4 bases and J by 4 bases, 13 bases remained unmatched. Germline V gives CDR1 LGHNA, CDR2 YNFKEQ.

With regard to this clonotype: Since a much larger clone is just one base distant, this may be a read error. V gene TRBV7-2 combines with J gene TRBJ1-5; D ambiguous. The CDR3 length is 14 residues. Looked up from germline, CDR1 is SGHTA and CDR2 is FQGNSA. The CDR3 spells CASSLWGSNQSQHF. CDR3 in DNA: TGTGCCAGCAGCTTATGGGGTAGCAATCAGTCCCAGCATTTT.

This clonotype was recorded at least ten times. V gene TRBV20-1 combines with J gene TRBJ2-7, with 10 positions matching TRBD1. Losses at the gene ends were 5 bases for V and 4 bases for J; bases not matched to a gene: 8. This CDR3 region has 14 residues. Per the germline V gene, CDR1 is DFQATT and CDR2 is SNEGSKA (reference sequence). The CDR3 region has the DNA TGCAGTGCTGTCCCGGGACAGGGGTTTTACGAGCAGTACTTC. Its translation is CSAVPGQGFYEQYF.

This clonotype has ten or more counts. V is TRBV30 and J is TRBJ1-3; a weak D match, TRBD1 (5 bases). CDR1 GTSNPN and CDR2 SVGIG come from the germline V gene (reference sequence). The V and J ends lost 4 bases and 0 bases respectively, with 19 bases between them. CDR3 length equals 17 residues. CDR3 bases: TGTGCCTGGACGACAGAGGCAAACCTCCGCTCTGGAAACACCATATATTTT. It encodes CAWTTEANLRSGNTIYF.

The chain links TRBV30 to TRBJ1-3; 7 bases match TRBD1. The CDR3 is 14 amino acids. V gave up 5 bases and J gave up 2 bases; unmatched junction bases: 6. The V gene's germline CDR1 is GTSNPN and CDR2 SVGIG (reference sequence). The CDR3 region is CAWALQGTGNTIYF. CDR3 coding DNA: TGTGCCTGGGCCTTACAGGGGACTGGAAACACCATATATTTT.

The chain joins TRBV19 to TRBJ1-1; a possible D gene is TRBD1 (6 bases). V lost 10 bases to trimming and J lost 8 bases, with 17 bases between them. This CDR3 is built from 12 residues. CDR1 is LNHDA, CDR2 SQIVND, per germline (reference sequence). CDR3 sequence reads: CATLAGGPEAFF. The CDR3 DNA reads TGTGCCACCCTGGCTGGGGGCCCCGAAGCTTTCTTT.

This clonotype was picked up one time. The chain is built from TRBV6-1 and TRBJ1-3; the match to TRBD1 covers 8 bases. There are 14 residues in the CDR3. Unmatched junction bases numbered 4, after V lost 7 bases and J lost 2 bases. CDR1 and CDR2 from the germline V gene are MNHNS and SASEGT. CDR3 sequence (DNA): TGTGCCAGCAACAAACAGGGGGCTGGAAACACCATATATTTT. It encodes CASNKQGAGNTIYF.